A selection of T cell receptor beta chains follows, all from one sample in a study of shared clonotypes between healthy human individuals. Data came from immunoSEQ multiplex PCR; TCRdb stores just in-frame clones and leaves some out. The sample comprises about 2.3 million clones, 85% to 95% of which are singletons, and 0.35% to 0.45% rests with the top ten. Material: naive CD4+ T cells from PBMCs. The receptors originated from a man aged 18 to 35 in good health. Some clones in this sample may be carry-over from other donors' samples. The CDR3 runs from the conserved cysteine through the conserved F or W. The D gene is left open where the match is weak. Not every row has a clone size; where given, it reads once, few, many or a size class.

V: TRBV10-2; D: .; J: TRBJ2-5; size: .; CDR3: CASSDVDRFVETQYF; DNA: TGCGCCAGCAGTGATGTCGACAGGTTCGTGGAGACCCAGTACTTC
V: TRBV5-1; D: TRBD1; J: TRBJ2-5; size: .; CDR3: CASSSGTATRQETQYF; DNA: TGCGCCAGCAGCTCCGGGACAGCAACTAGGCAAGAGACCCAGTACTTC
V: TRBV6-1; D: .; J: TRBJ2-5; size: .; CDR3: CAGRSGIGETQYF; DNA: TGTGCCGGCCGATCGGGAATTGGGGAGACCCAGTACTTC
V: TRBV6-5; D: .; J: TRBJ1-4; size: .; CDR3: CASSYSGTADEKLFF; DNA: TGTGCCAGCAGTTACTCCGGGACCGCCGACGAAAAACTGTTTTTT
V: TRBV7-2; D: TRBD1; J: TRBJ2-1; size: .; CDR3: CASSVIGQGVDNEQFF; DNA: TGTGCCAGCAGCGTAATTGGACAGGGGGTCGACAATGAGCAGTTCTTC
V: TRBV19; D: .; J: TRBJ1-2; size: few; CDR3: CASTGTNYGYTF; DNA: TGTGCCAGTACGGGGACGAACTATGGCTACACCTTC
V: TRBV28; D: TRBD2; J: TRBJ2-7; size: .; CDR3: CASSSSSGSRSYEQYF; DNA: TGTGCCAGCAGTTCTTCTAGCGGGAGCCGCTCCTACGAGCAGTACTTC
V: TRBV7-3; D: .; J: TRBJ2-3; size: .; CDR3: CASALATDTQYF; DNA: TGTGCCAGCGCACTAGCCACAGATACGCAGTATTTT
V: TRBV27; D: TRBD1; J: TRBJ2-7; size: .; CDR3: CASSRGQGTSYEQYF; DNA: TGTGCCAGCAGTAGGGGACAGGGGACCTCCTACGAGCAGTACTTC
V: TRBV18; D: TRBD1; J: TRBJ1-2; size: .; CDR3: CASSPRDSGYGYTF; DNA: TGTGCCAGCTCACCCCGGGACAGCGGATATGGCTACACCTTC
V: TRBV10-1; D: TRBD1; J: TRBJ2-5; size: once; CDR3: CASSEGGSLRETQYF; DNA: TGCGCCAGCAGTGAAGGGGGCTCCTTGAGAGAGACCCAGTACTTC
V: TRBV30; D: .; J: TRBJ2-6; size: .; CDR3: CASARPGANVLTF; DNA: TGTGCCTCTGCCCGCCCTGGGGCCAACGTCCTGACTTTC
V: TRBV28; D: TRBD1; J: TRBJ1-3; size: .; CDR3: CASGGQFSSGNTIYF; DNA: TGTGCCAGCGGGGGACAGTTCTCCTCTGGAAACACCATATATTTT
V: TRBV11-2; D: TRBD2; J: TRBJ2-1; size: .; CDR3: CASSFIAGPYNEQFF; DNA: TGTGCCAGCAGCTTTATAGCGGGACCATACAATGAGCAGTTCTTC
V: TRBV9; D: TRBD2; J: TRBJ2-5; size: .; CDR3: CASSVAGGMIETQYF; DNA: TGTGCCAGCAGCGTCGCGGGAGGAATGATAGAGACCCAGTACTTC
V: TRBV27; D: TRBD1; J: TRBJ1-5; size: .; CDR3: CASRGTGKGNQPQHF; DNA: TGTGCCAGCAGGGGGACAGGGAAAGGCAATCAGCCCCAGCATTTT
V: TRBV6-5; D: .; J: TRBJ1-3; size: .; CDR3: CASSPQGLGNTIYF; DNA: TGTGCCAGCAGTCCACAGGGACTCGGAAACACCATATATTTT
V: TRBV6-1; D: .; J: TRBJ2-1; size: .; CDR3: CASSAIGGTYNEQFF; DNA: TGTGCCAGCAGTGCTATAGGGGGAACCTACAATGAGCAGTTCTTC
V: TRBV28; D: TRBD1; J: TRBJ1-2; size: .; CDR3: CASSFPTGGEIYGYTF; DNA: TGTGCCAGCAGTTTCCCAACAGGGGGCGAAATCTATGGCTACACCTTC
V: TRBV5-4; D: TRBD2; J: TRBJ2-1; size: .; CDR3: CASSPAGVRDNEQFF; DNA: TGTGCCAGCAGCCCGGCGGGAGTTCGGGACAATGAGCAGTTCTTC
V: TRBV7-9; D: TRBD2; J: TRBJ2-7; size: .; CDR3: CASSRGLAGEAREQYF; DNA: TGTGCCAGCAGCCGAGGACTAGCGGGAGAAGCGCGGGAGCAGTACTTC
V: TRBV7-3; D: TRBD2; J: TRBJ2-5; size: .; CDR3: CASSLGTSGTETQYF; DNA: TGTGCCAGCAGCTTAGGGACTAGCGGGACGGAGACCCAGTACTTC
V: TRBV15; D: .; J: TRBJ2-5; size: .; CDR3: CATSRVFGQETQYF; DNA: TGTGCCACCAGCAGAGTATTTGGCCAAGAGACCCAGTACTTC
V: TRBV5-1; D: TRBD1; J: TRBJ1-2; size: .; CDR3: CASSDGQGWGLYGYTF; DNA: TGCGCCAGCAGCGACGGACAGGGGTGGGGCCTCTATGGCTACACCTTC
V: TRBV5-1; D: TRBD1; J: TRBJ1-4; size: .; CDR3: CASNTGTGSTNEKLFF; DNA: TGCGCCAGCAACACCGGGACAGGGTCGACTAATGAAAAACTGTTTTTT
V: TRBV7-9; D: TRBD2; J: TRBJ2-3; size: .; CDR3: CASSLIAGGTDTQYF; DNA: TGTGCCAGCAGCTTGATAGCGGGAGGCACAGATACGCAGTATTTT
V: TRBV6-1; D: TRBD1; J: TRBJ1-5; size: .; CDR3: CASTQSGQVQPQHF; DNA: TGTGCCAGCACCCAATCGGGACAGGTTCAGCCCCAGCATTTT
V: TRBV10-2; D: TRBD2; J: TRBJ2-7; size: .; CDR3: CASRTSGSRNEQYF; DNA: TGCGCCAGTCGGACTAGCGGGAGCAGAAACGAGCAGTACTTC